In its sample, the clone carrying this T cell receptor (beta chain) was seen once. What it recognizes is unknown. The sample comes from a study of siplizumab effects on memory and regulatory T cells. Study findings and constraints: Few alloreactive clones mapped to unstimulated subsets. Researchers did not confirm the suppressive function of proliferating Tregs from siplizumab cultures. Memory T cells appeared less diverse than naive cells, which seemed to contribute substantially to alloresponse.

This CDR3 contains 14 residues. The ends were cut back, 2 bases at V and 3 bases at J, with 11 bases in the middle. CDR1 and CDR2 from the germline V gene are KGHSH and LQKENI. Profiled with immunoSEQ multiplex PCR; TCRdb holds only in-frame clones, not every one. The sample shows around 100,000 clones, 94% of them seen only once. The rearrangement links TRBV18 to TRBJ2-7; D perhaps matches TRBD2 (5 bases). The sequence derives from a human donor in good health. Sequencing used non-Treg CD4+ T cells sorted from blood. CDR3 region: CASSPGLANYEQYF. For the CDR3, the DNA is TGTGCCAGCTCACCAGGCCTAGCCAACTACGAGCAGTACTTC. Complete variable domain (other parts from reference TRBV18 and TRBJ2-7): NAGVMQNPRHLVRRRGQEARLRCSPMKGHSHVYWYRQLPEEGLKFMVYLQKENIIDESGMPKERFSAEFPKEGPSILRIQQVVRGDSAAYFCASSPGLANYEQYFGPGTRLTVT.